The 26 T cell receptor beta chains listed next were all sequenced from one sample in a study of PD-1 blockade in classical Hodgkin lymphoma. Documented time point: cycle 4 day 1 (C4D1), after about 6 weeks of nivolumab. All the patients suffered relapse after autologous stem cell transplantation, and brentuximab vedotin exposure differed. With magnetic negative selection, CD4+ T cells were purified from PBMCs that had been thawed. The method was immunoSEQ multiplex PCR; TCRdb's version includes in-frame clones alone and lacks a portion of them. The sample lists about 12,000 clones, about 88% occurring once. The input for sequencing was CD4+ T cells from blood, taken before the fourth cycle of nivolumab. These receptors were obtained from a human donor with classical Hodgkin lymphoma.

This sequence joins TRBV18 and TRBJ1-2; no clear D gene. V was shortened by 3 bases and J by 0 bases, with 5 bases between the two germline ends. This CDR3 comprises 13 residues. Germline V gives CDR1 KGHSH, CDR2 LQKENI. DNA of the CDR3: TGTGCCAGCTCACCGGAGTCTAACTATGGCTACACCTTC. It encodes CASSPESNYGYTF. The variable domain in full, completed from reference TRBV18 and TRBJ1-2, reads NAGVMQNPRHLVRRRGQEARLRCSPMKGHSHVYWYRQLPEEGLKFMVYLQKENIIDESGMPKERFSAEFPKEGPSILRIQQVVRGDSAAYFCASSPESNYGYTFGSGTRLTVV.

The chain uses TRBV2 and TRBJ2-3; no firm D call. Trimming pared 8 bases from V and 1 base from J, leaving 10 bases between. Per germline, CDR1 SNHLY and CDR2 FYNNEI. The CDR3 length is 13 residues. The DNA of the CDR3 is TGTGCCAGCGATTACACCCGCACAGATACGCAGTATTTT. Translation gives CASDYTRTDTQYF.

The chain is built from TRBV30 and TRBJ1-1; D not resolved. The CDR3 length is 13 residues. Germline CDR1 reads GTSNPN; CDR2 reads SVGIG (reference sequence). Trimming took 0 bases from V and 3 from J, leaving 8 bases between them. CDR3 region: CAWSVWGDTEAFF. Here the CDR3 DNA reads TGTGCCTGGAGTGTATGGGGTGACACTGAAGCTTTCTTT.

The chain carries TRBV28 and TRBJ1-2; D uncertain. CDR3 length: 11 amino acids. Germline-derived CDR1 and CDR2 are MDHEN and SYDVKM. The germline V and J ends were trimmed by 5 bases and 8 bases, with 9 bases remaining between them. This CDR3 reads CASSITTGYTF. CDR3 sequence (DNA): TGTGCCAGCAGTATAACGACCGGCTACACCTTC.

This clone was recorded only once. The rearrangement uses TRBV28 and TRBJ2-7, with 10 bases that match TRBD1. The germline V gene has CDR1 MDHEN and CDR2 SYDVKM. V was pared by 6 bases and J by 2 bases, with 4 bases of the junction left unmatched. This CDR3 region has 14 residues. The CDR3 DNA reads TGTGCCAGCAGATCCGGGACAGGGGCCTACGAGCAGTACTTC. Amino acid sequence: CASRSGTGAYEQYF.

This chain joins TRBV29-1 and TRBJ2-7, with D possibly TRBD1 on 5 matching bases. Germline V gene data show CDR1 as SQVTM and CDR2 as ANQGSEA. The CDR3 extends over 11 amino acids. Deletions cut 5 bases from V and 3 bases from J, with 8 bases between. The DNA of the CDR3 is TGCAGCGTTCGCACAGGCTACGAGCAGTACTTC. Its translation: CSVRTGYEQYF.

V gene TRBV6-5 combines with J gene TRBJ2-5; D unclear. Between the trimmed V and J ends, which lost 0 bases and 1 base, there was a span of 12 bases. The length of the CDR3 is 16 residues. CDR1 and CDR2 from the germline V gene are MNHEY and SVGAGI. CDR3 amino acids: CASSYSNTYIQETQYF. CDR3 nucleotides: TGTGCCAGCAGTTACTCGAACACGTATATCCAAGAGACCCAGTACTTC.

V usage is TRBV5-4 and J usage is TRBJ2-3; TRBD1 matches at 9 bases. The CDR3 has 17 amino acids. The germline gives CDR1 SGHNT, CDR2 YYREEE (reference sequence). V gave up 4 bases and J gave up 3 bases; unmatched junction bases: 12. The CDR3 sequence: CASSRPPGQGVTDTQYF. For the CDR3, the DNA is TGTGCCAGCAGCAGACCACCGGGACAGGGTGTGACAGATACGCAGTATTTT. Drawing the rest from reference TRBV5-4 and TRBJ2-3, the complete variable domain is ETGVTQSPTHLIKTRGQQVTLRCSSQSGHNTVSWYQQALGQGPQFIFQYYREEENGRGNFPPRFSGLQFPNYSSELNVNALELDDSALYLCASSRPPGQGVTDTQYFGPGTRLTVL.

The chain combines TRBV7-2 with TRBJ1-6, with a possible D match to TRBD1 (5 bases). The CDR3 totals 14 residues. Trimming removed 1 base at V and 10 bases at J, with 11 bases between. Germline CDR1 is SGHTA and CDR2 is FQGNSA. CDR3 coding DNA: TGTGCCAGCAGCTTAGTGTCTGGGGGGTCACCCCTCCACTTT. Encoded protein: CASSLVSGGSPLHF.

This chain links TRBV7-3 with TRBJ2-2, with TRBD2 matching over 10 bases. CDR3 size: 15 residues. Germline V gene data show CDR1 as SGHTA and CDR2 as FQGTGA. The trim removed 5 bases at V and 3 bases at J, leaving 3 bases unmatched. The CDR3 region is CASSRGLADTGELFF. CDR3 nucleotides: TGTGCCAGCAGCCGTGGACTAGCGGACACCGGGGAGCTGTTTTTT.

This rearrangement joins TRBV9 to TRBJ1-1; TRBD1 aligns across 10 bases. Per the germline V gene, CDR1 is SGDLS and CDR2 is YYNGEE. CDR3 length equals 14 residues. Trimming cost V 4 bases and J 4 bases; bases outside gene matches: 4. The CDR3 sequence is CASSPRTGGTEAFF. In DNA form, the CDR3 reads TGTGCCAGCAGCCCGAGGACAGGGGGCACTGAAGCTTTCTTT.

The J gene is TRBJ1-5, the V gene TRBV2, with D possibly TRBD1 on 6 matching bases. Trimming removed 3 bases from V and 7 bases from J, with 13 bases in between. Germline V gives CDR1 SNHLY, CDR2 FYNNEI. This CDR3 has 14 amino acids. CDR3 sequence: CASSERQEQQPQHF. CDR3 in DNA: TGTGCCAGCAGTGAGCGACAGGAGCAACAGCCCCAGCATTTT.

This clone was recorded only once. The chain combines TRBV7-6 with TRBJ2-3, with 11 bases fitting TRBD2. The V and J ends lost 4 bases and 3 bases, in that order; junction bases with no gene match: 6. Germline V gene data show CDR1 as SGHVS and CDR2 as FNYEAQ. The CDR3 has 16 amino acids. The CDR3 region has the DNA TGTGCCAGCAGCTCATATAGCGGGGGGGGGACAGATACGCAGTATTTT. Amino acids: CASSSYSGGGTDTQYF.

This clone was observed once. This rearrangement joins TRBV2 to TRBJ2-2; D gene ambiguous. This CDR3 region has 13 residues. Trimming removed 6 bases at V and 5 bases at J, with 10 bases between. Germline V gene lookup returns CDR1 SNHLY and CDR2 FYNNEI. CDR3 sequence reads: CASSYQRTGELFF. The CDR3 DNA sequence: TGTGCCAGCAGCTACCAGCGAACCGGGGAGCTGTTTTTT.

The chain carries TRBV13 and TRBJ1-2; 9 bases map to TRBD1. V trimming: 5 bases; J trimming: 3 bases; junction bases outside the gene matches: 7. The CDR3 is 15 residues long. Per germline, CDR1 PRHDT and CDR2 FYEKMQ (reference sequence). CDR3 nucleotides: TGTGCCAGCAGCCCAGGGCGGGACAGGGACTATGGCTACACCTTC. It translates to CASSPGRDRDYGYTF.

This clone showed up just a few times. This chain connects TRBV7-3 to TRBJ2-7; a possible D gene is TRBD2 (5 bases). The CDR3 contains 12 residues. Looked up from germline, CDR1 is SGHTA and CDR2 is FQGTGA. Deletions cut 5 bases from V and 4 bases from J, with 9 bases between. CDR3 sequence: CASSLPGYEQYF. CDR3 coding DNA: TGTGCCAGCAGCCTCCCGGGATACGAGCAGTACTTC.

The genes are TRBV6-6 and TRBJ1-3, with no clear D. V shed 5 bases and J shed 4 bases, with 12 bases lying between them. The CDR3 has 14 amino acids. The germline gives CDR1 MNHNY, CDR2 SVGAGI (reference sequence). In DNA, the CDR3 is TGTGCCAGCAGTCCGCCAGGACGCGGAAACACCATATATTTT. This encodes CASSPPGRGNTIYF.

The rearrangement joins TRBV11-2 to TRBJ1-3, with a tentative D call TRBD1 (5 bases). V was shortened by 4 bases and J by 0 bases, with 13 bases between the two germline ends. The germline V gene encodes CDR1 SGHAT and CDR2 FQNNGV. This CDR3 is built from 16 residues. CDR3 residues: CASSWAGTASGNTIYF. The CDR3 region has the DNA TGTGCCAGCAGCTGGGCCGGGACGGCCTCTGGAAACACCATATATTTT.

The V gene is TRBV18, the J gene TRBJ1-2; TRBD1 matches 11 bases. CDR1 is KGHSH and CDR2 is LQKENI in the germline V gene. The CDR3 contains 15 residues. With 2 bases clipped from V and 7 bases from J, the junction kept 6 bases outside the gene matches. DNA of the CDR3: TGTGCCAGCTCACCATTGGACAGGGGGCTGGTTGGCTACACCTTC. It codes for CASSPLDRGLVGYTF.

J is TRBJ2-1 and V is TRBV7-2, with D possibly being TRBD1 (5 bases). Trimming shortened V by 5 bases and J by 0 bases, and 8 bases separated the two germline ends. The germline V gene has CDR1 SGHTA and CDR2 FQGNSA. This CDR3 has 14 amino acids. The CDR3: CASSIDSSYNEQFF. The DNA of the CDR3 is TGTGCCAGCAGCATCGACAGCTCCTACAATGAGCAGTTCTTC.

The chain's CDR3 is CASSLGGQEETQYF. In DNA, the CDR3 is TGTGCCAGCAGCTTGGGTGGACAGGAAGAGACCCAGTACTTC. The chain uses TRBV5-4 and TRBJ2-5; 7 bases are a match to TRBD1. The CDR3 is 14 amino acids. Trimming took 0 bases from V and 3 from J; bases not matched to a gene: 2. Germline loops: CDR1 SGHNT, CDR2 YYREEE (reference sequence). The full variable domain, with the rest looked up from reference TRBV5-4 and TRBJ2-5, is ETGVTQSPTHLIKTRGQQVTLRCSSQSGHNTVSWYQQALGQGPQFIFQYYREEENGRGNFPPRFSGLQFPNYSSELNVNALELDDSALYLCASSLGGQEETQYFGPGTRLLVL.

This chain links TRBV30 with TRBJ1-5; the match to TRBD1 covers 9 bases. J was trimmed by 3 bases and V by 4 bases; bases with no gene match: 4. The CDR3 totals 14 residues. The germline gives CDR1 GTSNPN, CDR2 SVGIG (reference sequence). The CDR3 here is CAWTGTGFNQPQHF. DNA for the CDR3: TGTGCCTGGACCGGGACAGGGTTCAATCAGCCCCAGCATTTT.

The chain is built from TRBV5-1 and TRBJ2-5, with D possibly matching TRBD1 (6 bases). The germline V gene encodes CDR1 SGHRS and CDR2 YFSETQ. Trimming left V 7 bases short and J 1 base short, with 17 bases between. This CDR3 comprises 15 residues. DNA of the CDR3: TGCGCCAGCCGCCCCGGACCGGACAGCCAAGAGACCCAGTACTTC. Translating gives CASRPGPDSQETQYF.

V usage is TRBV18 and J usage is TRBJ2-7; D not resolved. The germline V and J ends were trimmed by 4 bases and 3 bases, with 10 bases remaining between them. This CDR3 has 13 residues. Germline V CDR1 and CDR2: KGHSH, LQKENI. CDR3 DNA: TGTGCCAGCTCACAAACCATCGGCTACGAGCAGTACTTC. It translates to CASSQTIGYEQYF.

The V call is TRBV12-1, the J call TRBJ2-7; no DNA check was done on the table's D call, TRBD1. TRBV12-1 is listed as a pseudogene. The CDR3 extends over 8 amino acids. CDR3 sequence reads: CASSLTGV. CDR3 nucleotide sequence: TGTGCCAGCAGCTTAACAGGGGTC.

This chain connects TRBV11-1 to TRBJ2-2; a weak D match, TRBD1 (6 bases). Per germline, CDR1 SGHAT and CDR2 FQDESV (reference sequence). The CDR3 is made up of 15 amino acids. Trimming removed 3 bases from V and 3 bases from J, with 11 bases in between. CDR3 nucleotides: TGTGCCAGCAGCTTTTGGCAGGGGTACACCGGGGAGCTGTTTTTT. Translating gives CASSFWQGYTGELFF.